This T cell receptor (beta chain) was observed in a study of T cell responses to AZD1222 COVID-19 vaccine. Germline CDR1 KGHSH, CDR2 LQKENI. The CDR3 runs to 14 residues. V was cut by 9 bases and J by 0 bases, with 15 bases left in between. Regarding this clone: Antigen: not known.

Sequencing was performed with immunoSEQ multiplex PCR; in TCRdb, only in-frame clones are kept and a portion is missing. The sample includes 120,000 or so clones, approximately 86% seen only once; the top ten take 1.5%. Findings and caveats of the study: Spike-specific TCRs gained breadth and depth after people received two AZD1222 doses.

Sequencing used peripheral blood, obtained on day 0 of AZD1222 vaccination. The source is an adult in good health. The V and J genes are TRBV18 and TRBJ2-7; no definite D call. The CDR3 spells CASLGGTSSYEQYF. CDR3 nucleotides: TGTGCCAGTCTGGGCGGAACAAGCTCCTACGAGCAGTACTTC.